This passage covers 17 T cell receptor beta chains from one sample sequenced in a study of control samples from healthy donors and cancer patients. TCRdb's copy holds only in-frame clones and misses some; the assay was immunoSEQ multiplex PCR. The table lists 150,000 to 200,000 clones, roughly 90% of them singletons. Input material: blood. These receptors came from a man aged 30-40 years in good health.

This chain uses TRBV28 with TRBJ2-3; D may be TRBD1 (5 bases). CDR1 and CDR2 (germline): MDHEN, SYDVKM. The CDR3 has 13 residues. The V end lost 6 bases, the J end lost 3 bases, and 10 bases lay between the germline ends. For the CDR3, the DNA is TGTGCCAGCAGCTCCCGACAGACAGATACGCAGTATTTT. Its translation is CASSSRQTDTQYF. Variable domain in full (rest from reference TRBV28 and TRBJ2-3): DVKVTQSSRYLVKRTGEKVFLECVQDMDHENMFWYRQDPGLGLRLIYFSYDVKMKEKGDIPEGYSVSREKKERFSLILESASTNQTSMYLCASSSRQTDTQYFGPGTRLTVL.

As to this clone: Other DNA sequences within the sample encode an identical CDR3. The CDR3 nucleotides are TGTGCCAGCTCCCTGGGCCTAGCGGGAGGGAAGCAGTACTTC. It specifies CASSLGLAGGKQYF. The chain is built from TRBV28 and TRBJ2-7; 12 positions match TRBD2. Germline V gene sequence: CDR1 MDHEN, CDR2 SYDVKM. Trimming removed 8 bases from V and 8 bases from J; junction bases left unmatched: 10. The CDR3 loop spans 14 amino acids.

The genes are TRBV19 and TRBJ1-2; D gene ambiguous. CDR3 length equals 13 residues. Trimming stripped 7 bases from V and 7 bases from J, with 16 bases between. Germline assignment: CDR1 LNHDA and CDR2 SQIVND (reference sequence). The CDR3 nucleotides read TGTGCCAGTATCTCAAGGGAGTTGCGTGGCTACACCTTC. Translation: CASISRELRGYTF.

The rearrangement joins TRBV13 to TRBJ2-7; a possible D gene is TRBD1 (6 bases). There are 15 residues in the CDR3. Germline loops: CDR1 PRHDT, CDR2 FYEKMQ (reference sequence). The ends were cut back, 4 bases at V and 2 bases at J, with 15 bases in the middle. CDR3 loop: CASSSRDTNPYEQYF. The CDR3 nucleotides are TGTGCCAGCAGCTCCCGGGACACCAACCCCTACGAGCAGTACTTC. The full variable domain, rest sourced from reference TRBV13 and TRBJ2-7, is AAGVIQSPRHLIKEKRETATLKCYPIPRHDTVYWYQQGPGQDPQFLISFYEKMQSDKGSIPDRFSAQQFSDYHSELNMSSLELGDSALYFCASSSRDTNPYEQYFGPGTRLTVT.

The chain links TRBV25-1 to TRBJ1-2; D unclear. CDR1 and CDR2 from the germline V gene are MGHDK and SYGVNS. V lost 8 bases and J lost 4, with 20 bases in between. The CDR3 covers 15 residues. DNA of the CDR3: TGTGCCAGCGTACAAGCGGACGGATATTCCTATGGCTACACCTTC. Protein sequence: CASVQADGYSYGYTF.

CDR3 residues: CASSLGGRANEKLFF. The CDR3, as DNA: TGTGCCAGCAGCTTAGGGGGCAGGGCTAATGAAAAACTGTTTTTT. The chain combines TRBV7-9 with TRBJ1-4; a weak D match, TRBD1 (5 bases). This CDR3 has 15 residues. Trimming stripped 1 base from V and 3 bases from J, with 9 bases between. The germline gives CDR1 SEHNR, CDR2 FQNEAQ (reference sequence).

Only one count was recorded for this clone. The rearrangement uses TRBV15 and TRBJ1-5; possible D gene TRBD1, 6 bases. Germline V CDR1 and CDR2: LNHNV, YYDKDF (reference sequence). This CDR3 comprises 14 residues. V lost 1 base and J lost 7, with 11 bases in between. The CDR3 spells CATSRVQGIQPQHF. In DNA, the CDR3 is TGTGCCACCAGCAGAGTACAGGGTATACAGCCCCAGCATTTT.

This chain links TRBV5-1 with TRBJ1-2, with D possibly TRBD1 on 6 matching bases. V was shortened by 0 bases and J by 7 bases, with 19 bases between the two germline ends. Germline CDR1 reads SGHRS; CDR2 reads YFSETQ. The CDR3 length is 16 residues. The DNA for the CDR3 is TGCGCCAGCAGCTTGGAATGGGGGGCTGGTGATGTTGGCTACACCTTC. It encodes CASSLEWGAGDVGYTF. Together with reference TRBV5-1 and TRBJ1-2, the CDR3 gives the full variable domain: KAGVTQTPRYLIKTRGQQVTLSCSPISGHRSVSWYQQTPGQGLQFLFEYFSETQRNKGNFPGRFSGRQFSNSRSEMNVSTLELGDSALYLCASSLEWGAGDVGYTFGSGTRLTVV.

CDR3 loop: CASRFGDLHQPQHF. CDR3 bases: TGTGCCAGTAGGTTCGGGGATCTTCATCAGCCCCAGCATTTT. The chain has TRBV19 and TRBJ1-5; no reliable D call. This CDR3 region has 14 residues. Germline V CDR1 and CDR2: LNHDA, SQIVND (reference sequence). The V gene lost 6 bases and the J gene lost 5 bases, with 14 bases spanning the gap. Full variable domain (rest looked up from reference TRBV19 and TRBJ1-5): DGGITQSPKYLFRKEGQNVTLSCEQNLNHDAMYWYRQDPGQGLRLIYYSQIVNDFQKGDIAEGYSVSREKKESFPLTVTSAQKNPTAFYLCASRFGDLHQPQHFGDGTRLSIL.

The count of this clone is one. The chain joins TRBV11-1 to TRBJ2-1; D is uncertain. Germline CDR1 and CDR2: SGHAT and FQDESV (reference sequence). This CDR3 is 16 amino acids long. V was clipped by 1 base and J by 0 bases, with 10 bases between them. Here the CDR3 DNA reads TGTGCCAGCAGCTTAGTAACGGCTAACTCCTACAATGAGCAGTTCTTC. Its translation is CASSLVTANSYNEQFF.

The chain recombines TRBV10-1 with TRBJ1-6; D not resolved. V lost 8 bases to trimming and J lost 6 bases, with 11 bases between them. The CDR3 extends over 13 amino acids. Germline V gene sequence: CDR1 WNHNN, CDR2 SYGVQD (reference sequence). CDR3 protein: CASLGQINSPLHF. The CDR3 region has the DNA TGCGCCAGCCTTGGGCAGATTAATTCACCCCTCCACTTT.

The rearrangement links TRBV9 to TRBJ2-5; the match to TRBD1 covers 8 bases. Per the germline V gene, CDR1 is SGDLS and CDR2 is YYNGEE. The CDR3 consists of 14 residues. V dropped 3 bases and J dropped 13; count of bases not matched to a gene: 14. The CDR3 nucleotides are TGTGCCAGCAGCGCGGTGGGGACAGGCCTGCCCCGGTACTTC. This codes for CASSAVGTGLPRYF.

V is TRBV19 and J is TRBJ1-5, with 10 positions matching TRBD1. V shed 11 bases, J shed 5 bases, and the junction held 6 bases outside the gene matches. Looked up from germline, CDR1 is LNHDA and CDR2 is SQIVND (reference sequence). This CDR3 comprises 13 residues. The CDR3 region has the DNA TGTGCCGGGGGACAGGGGTTTTATCAGCCCCAGCATTTT. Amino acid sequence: CAGGQGFYQPQHF.

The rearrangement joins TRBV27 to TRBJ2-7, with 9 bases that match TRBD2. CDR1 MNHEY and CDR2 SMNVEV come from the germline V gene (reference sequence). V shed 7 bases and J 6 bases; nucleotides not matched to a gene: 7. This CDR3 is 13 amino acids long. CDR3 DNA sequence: TGTGCCAGCATGGCTAGCGGGAACGGCGAGCAGTACTTC. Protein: CASMASGNGEQYF.

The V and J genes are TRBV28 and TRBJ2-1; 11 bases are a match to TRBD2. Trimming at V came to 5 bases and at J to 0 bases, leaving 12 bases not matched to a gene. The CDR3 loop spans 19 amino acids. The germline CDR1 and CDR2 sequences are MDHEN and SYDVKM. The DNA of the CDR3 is TGTGCCAGCAGTACCCCTGTGGGACTAGCGGATAGCTCCTACAATGAGCAGTTCTTC. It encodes CASSTPVGLADSSYNEQFF.

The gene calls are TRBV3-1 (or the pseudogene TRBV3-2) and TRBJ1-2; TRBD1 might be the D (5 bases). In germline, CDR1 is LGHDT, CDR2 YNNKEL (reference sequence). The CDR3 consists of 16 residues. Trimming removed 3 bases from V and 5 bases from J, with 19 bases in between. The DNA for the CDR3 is TGTGCCAGCAGCCACCCCCGAGGCGGGGAGGGGTATGGCTACACCTTC. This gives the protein CASSHPRGGEGYGYTF.

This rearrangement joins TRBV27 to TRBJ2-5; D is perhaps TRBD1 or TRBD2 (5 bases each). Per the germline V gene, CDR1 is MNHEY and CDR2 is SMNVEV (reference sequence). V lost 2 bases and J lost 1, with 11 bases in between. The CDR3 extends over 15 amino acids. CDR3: CASSLDFGTQETQYF. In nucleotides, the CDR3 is TGTGCCAGCAGTTTAGATTTCGGGACCCAAGAGACCCAGTACTTC.